The table lists the clone carrying this TCR beta chain with a count of one. Antigen unknown. Run at survey level, the immunoSEQ assay was version v3.0. In sequencing, about 35,000-50,000 T-cell genomes per sample were targeted. Some clones are missing from TCRdb's copy, which holds only in-frame ones; the method was immunoSEQ multiplex PCR. The sample lists tens of thousands of clones, less than 95% seen once, with approximately 2.2% in the top ten. Treatment locations for all participants with HIV were in the United States. CDR3 length equals 15 residues. Germline CDR1 and CDR2: SNHLY and FYNNEI. Trimming cost V 5 bases and J 5 bases; bases outside gene matches: 10. This specimen comes from a study of long-term antiretroviral therapy in people with HIV. The study, taken as a whole, reports: Dating from the mid-2000s to the late 2010s, the blood was possibly obtained under older ART regimens. Pre-ART expanded clones dominated the repertoire at every time point.

The TCR comes from a man aged 30 to 39 with HIV. The sequencing used unsorted PBMCs, collected around 9.2 years after starting antiretroviral therapy. This chain connects TRBV2 to TRBJ1-2; 8 nucleotides match TRBD1. The CDR3 reads CASSIDRGSRYGYTF. DNA for the CDR3: TGTGCCAGCAGTATCGACAGGGGCAGTAGGTATGGCTACACCTTC.